Listed here are 8 T cell receptor beta chains from one sample, sequenced in a study of T cell responses to AZD1222 COVID-19 vaccine. Generated by immunoSEQ multiplex PCR, the TCRdb table keeps only in-frame clones and is missing some. The profile covers some 150,000 clones, with just over 90% appearing a single time and approximately 2% taken by the ten largest. Sequenced material: peripheral blood, taken on day 0 of AZD1222 vaccination. The receptors derive from an adult in good health.

This clone came up a few times. The chain couples TRBV2 to TRBJ1-1, with D hard to call. The germline V gene has CDR1 SNHLY and CDR2 FYNNEI. There are 13 residues in the CDR3. Trimming removed 1 base at V and 4 bases at J, with 7 bases between. CDR3 sequence reads: CASSEEGLTEAFF. The CDR3 bases are TGTGCCAGCAGTGAAGAGGGTCTCACTGAAGCTTTCTTT.

This chain connects TRBV7-9 to TRBJ1-2; TRBD1 matches at 9 bases. Germline values: CDR1 SEHNR, CDR2 FQNEAQ (reference sequence). The CDR3 is made up of 13 amino acids. After removal of 4 bases from V and 4 bases from J, the junction contained 1 base not matched to a gene. CDR3 in DNA: TGTGCCAGCAGCTGGACAGGGGTCTATGGCTACACCTTC. The encoded protein is CASSWTGVYGYTF.

J is TRBJ2-2 and V is TRBV29-1, with D possibly being TRBD1 (6 bases). In germline, CDR1 is SQVTM, CDR2 ANQGSEA. V was trimmed by 4 bases and J by 4 bases, leaving 13 bases between them. The CDR3 is made up of 14 amino acids. CDR3 in DNA: TGCAGCGTTGTTGCAGGGGCCGGCACCGGGGAGCTGTTTTTT. This encodes CSVVAGAGTGELFF.

The chain recombines TRBV18 with TRBJ1-2; a possible D gene is TRBD1 (5 bases). CDR3 length equals 13 residues. The germline CDR1 and CDR2 sequences are KGHSH and LQKENI. With 2 bases removed from V and 8 bases from J, the gap between germline ends came to 12 bases. CDR3: CASSPVPRGGYTF. The CDR3, as DNA: TGTGCCAGCTCACCAGTGCCTCGGGGCGGCTACACCTTC.

The chain is built from TRBV7-9 and TRBJ2-1; TRBD2 aligns across 13 bases. V shed 6 bases, J shed 10 bases, and the junction held 9 bases outside the gene matches. The CDR3 is made up of 15 amino acids. Germline CDR1 SEHNR, CDR2 FQNEAQ (reference sequence). As DNA, the CDR3 is TGTGCCAGCAGACTCGGACTAGCGGGAGTCGGGGAGCAGTTCTTC. It is translated as CASRLGLAGVGEQFF.

The CDR3 DNA sequence: TGTGCCGCAGGACAGGGGGAGGGAGAGACCCAGTACTTC. It codes for CAAGQGEGETQYF. The V gene is TRBV11-2, the J gene TRBJ2-5; TRBD1 matches at 10 bases. J was trimmed by 4 bases and V by 11 bases; bases with no gene match: 7. This CDR3 is built from 13 residues. CDR1 and CDR2 (germline): SGHAT, FQNNGV.

This clone was detected only a few times. The chain carries TRBV30 and TRBJ1-6; tentative D call: TRBD1 (5 bases). V was cut by 4 bases and J by 5 bases, with 9 bases left in between. CDR1 GTSNPN and CDR2 SVGIG come from the germline V gene (reference sequence). The CDR3 runs to 13 residues. The CDR3 DNA follows: TGTGCCTGGATGCAAGGGGATAATTCACCCCTCCACTTT. This gives the protein CAWMQGDNSPLHF. The full variable domain, its missing parts supplied by reference TRBV30 and TRBJ1-6, is SQTIHQWPATLVQPVGSPLSLECTVEGTSNPNLYWYRQAAGRGLQLLFYSVGIGQISSEVPQNLSASRPQDRQFILSSKKLLLSDSGFYLCAWMQGDNSPLHFGNGTRLTVT.

The chain couples TRBV7-2 to TRBJ2-7; 7 bases agree with TRBD2. The length of the CDR3 is 16 residues. V dropped 7 bases and J dropped 3; count of bases not matched to a gene: 15. Per the germline V gene, CDR1 is SGHTA and CDR2 is FQGNSA. DNA for the CDR3: TGTGCCAGCAACCAGGGAGGGTGGGGCTTCGTCTACGAGCAGTACTTC. The encoded protein is CASNQGGWGFVYEQYF.